A selection of T cell receptor beta chains follows, all from one sample in a study of shared clonotypes between healthy human individuals. TCRdb's copy holds only in-frame clones and misses some; the assay was immunoSEQ multiplex PCR. The sample lists 2 million to 2.5 million clones, 93% occurring once. Input material: naive CD4+ T cells from PBMCs. These TCRs come from a man aged 18 to 35 in good health. Some clones in this sample may be carry-over from other donors' samples. Each CDR3 is given with its conserved first and last residue.

j_call | v_call | cdr3_aa
TRBJ1-2 | TRBV7-2 | CASSFGQGLGYTF
TRBJ2-3 | TRBV7-3 | CASRDSRGSDTQYF
TRBJ2-7 | TRBV7-2 | CASSLYGESYEQYF
TRBJ1-1 | TRBV4-1 | CASSLRQGQDTEAFF
TRBJ2-2 | TRBV7-9 | CASSFASRNTGELFF
TRBJ2-1 | TRBV4-2 | CASSRLPGGDRDYNEQFF
TRBJ1-1 | TRBV7-2 | CASTFTNGAEAFF
TRBJ1-6 | TRBV7-9 | CASSLEDRAYNSPLHF
. | TRBV5-6 | CASSQYHSGTIYEQYF
TRBJ2-5 | TRBV6-5 | CASSSTTETQYF
TRBJ2-1 | TRBV7-3 | CASSWTGGSSEQFF
TRBJ2-2 | TRBV5-1 | CASSFRQGNTGELFF
TRBJ1-1 | TRBV29-1 | CSVEWGRTEAFF
TRBJ2-7 | TRBV6-5 | CASSHLADEQYF
TRBJ1-4 | TRBV6-1 | CASSEATGANEKLFF
TRBJ1-2 | TRBV6-1 | CASSVETNYGYTF
TRBJ1-5 | TRBV6-1 | CASSITGTWDQPQHF
TRBJ2-5 | TRBV5-8 | CASSRDPRETQYF
TRBJ2-7 | TRBV7-6 | CASSLAAGAYEQYF
TRBJ1-2 | TRBV14 | CASRSQGDYGYTF
TRBJ1-6 | TRBV30 | CAWSVNGAPGDSPLHF
TRBJ2-2 | TRBV11-3 | CASSERGGSGNTGELFF